A selection of T cell receptor beta chains follows, all from one sample in a study of T-cell memory formation after mild COVID-19. TCRdb reanalysed the 5' RACE reads using MiXCR and keeps one entry per CDR3 protein. The sample yields around 150,000 distinct CDR3 sequences, around a third seen once. The specimen was PBMCs or a T cell subset sorted from them (not recorded which). Receptors were obtained from an adult woman who had mild COVID-19 (a few samples of this study predate the infection). Cell type and time point are not known. Each CDR3 is given with its conserved first and last residue. D genes are given only for firm matches. A row's size may be missing; if present it is once, few, many or a size class.

abundance: -
d_gene: TRBD1
v_gene: TRBV6-1
j_gene: TRBJ1-2
CDR3aa: CASSSPRQGLAYYGYTF
CDR3nt: TGTGCCAGCAGTTCCCCCCGACAGGGCCTTGCTTACTATGGCTACACCTTC

abundance: -
d_gene: -
v_gene: TRBV6-6
j_gene: TRBJ2-5
CDR3aa: CASGEGETQYF
CDR3nt: TGTGCCAGCGGCGAAGGAGAGACCCAGTACTTC

abundance: few
d_gene: -
v_gene: TRBV2
j_gene: TRBJ2-7
CDR3aa: CASSVVRDGRYYEQYF
CDR3nt: TGTGCCAGCAGTGTTGTTAGGGACGGCAGGTACTACGAGCAGTACTTC

abundance: -
d_gene: TRBD1
v_gene: TRBV12-3/TRBV12-4
j_gene: TRBJ1-2
CDR3aa: CASSPKTQGWGYGYTF
CDR3nt: TGTGCCAGCAGTCCTAAGACACAGGGGTGGGGATATGGCTACACCTTC

abundance: -
d_gene: TRBD2
v_gene: TRBV7-2
j_gene: TRBJ2-2
CDR3aa: CASSFLGLAAYRGTGELFF
CDR3nt: TGTGCCAGCAGCTTTCTGGGACTAGCGGCCTACCGGGGCACCGGGGAGCTGTTTTTT

abundance: -
d_gene: -
v_gene: TRBV5-1
j_gene: TRBJ2-4
CDR3aa: CASSLGGGNIQYF
CDR3nt: TGCGCCAGCAGCTTGGGAGGGGGAAACATTCAGTACTTC

abundance: few
d_gene: -
v_gene: TRBV2
j_gene: TRBJ2-5
CDR3aa: CASSVGEAETQYF
CDR3nt: TGTGCCAGCAGTGTGGGGGAGGCAGAGACCCAGTACTTC

abundance: once
d_gene: TRBD1
v_gene: TRBV29-1
j_gene: TRBJ2-3
CDR3aa: CSVGGQGRTDTQYF
CDR3nt: TGCAGCGTTGGGGGACAGGGGCGCACAGATACGCAGTATTTT

abundance: -
d_gene: -
v_gene: TRBV12-3/TRBV12-4
j_gene: TRBJ1-2
CDR3aa: CASSTKRQASNRYGYTF
CDR3nt: TGTGCCAGCAGTACTAAACGCCAGGCGTCAAATCGGTATGGCTACACCTTC

abundance: few
d_gene: -
v_gene: TRBV4-3
j_gene: TRBJ2-4
CDR3aa: CASSTGSLAKNIQYF
CDR3nt: TGCGCCAGCAGTACAGGATCACTAGCCAAAAACATTCAGTACTTC

abundance: -
d_gene: -
v_gene: TRBV9
j_gene: TRBJ2-7
CDR3aa: CASSVGRGRSYEQYF
CDR3nt: TGTGCCAGCAGCGTCGGGCGGGGCCGTTCCTACGAGCAGTACTTC

abundance: -
d_gene: -
v_gene: TRBV12-3/TRBV12-4
j_gene: TRBJ2-5
CDR3aa: CASSPNREETQYF
CDR3nt: TGTGCCAGCAGTCCAAACAGGGAAGAGACCCAGTACTTC

abundance: -
d_gene: TRBD1
v_gene: TRBV12-3/TRBV12-4
j_gene: TRBJ2-5
CDR3aa: CASRRRDRGPGYF
CDR3nt: TGTGCCAGCAGACGCCGGGACAGGGGGCCCGGGTACTTC

abundance: -
d_gene: TRBD1
v_gene: TRBV4-1
j_gene: TRBJ2-1
CDR3aa: CASTRTGVDNEQFF
CDR3nt: TGCGCCAGCACCCGGACAGGGGTAGACAATGAGCAGTTCTTC

abundance: few
d_gene: -
v_gene: TRBV9
j_gene: TRBJ1-3
CDR3aa: CASLAGISGNTIYF
CDR3nt: TGTGCCAGCCTCGCAGGGATCTCTGGAAACACCATATATTTT

abundance: -
d_gene: -
v_gene: TRBV9
j_gene: TRBJ2-1
CDR3aa: CASSFSSEDSGYNEQFF
CDR3nt: TGTGCCAGCAGCTTCAGTAGTGAGGACAGCGGATACAATGAGCAGTTCTTC

abundance: many
d_gene: -
v_gene: TRBV6-5
j_gene: TRBJ1-1
CDR3aa: CASSYGRNTEAFF
CDR3nt: TGTGCCAGCAGTTACGGTAGGAACACTGAAGCTTTCTTT

abundance: few
d_gene: -
v_gene: TRBV12-3/TRBV12-4
j_gene: TRBJ1-1
CDR3aa: CASSFTNTEAFF
CDR3nt: TGTGCCAGCAGTTTCACTAACACTGAAGCTTTCTTT

abundance: -
d_gene: -
v_gene: TRBV15
j_gene: TRBJ2-7
CDR3aa: CATSRYRVSGEQYF
CDR3nt: TGTGCCACCAGCAGATACAGGGTTTCCGGGGAGCAGTACTTC

abundance: few
d_gene: -
v_gene: TRBV7-6
j_gene: TRBJ1-3
CDR3aa: CASSIGNTIYF
CDR3nt: TGTGCCAGCAGTATTGGAAACACCATATATTTT

abundance: -
d_gene: -
v_gene: TRBV7-8
j_gene: TRBJ1-1
CDR3aa: CASSFRGENTEAFF
CDR3nt: TGTGCCAGCAGCTTTAGGGGCGAGAACACTGAAGCTTTCTTT

abundance: few
d_gene: TRBD2
v_gene: TRBV3-1
j_gene: TRBJ2-3
CDR3aa: CASSQDWGKRGFADTQYF
CDR3nt: TGTGCCAGCAGCCAAGATTGGGGCAAGCGGGGGTTCGCAGATACGCAGTATTTT

abundance: few
d_gene: -
v_gene: TRBV3-1
j_gene: TRBJ1-5
CDR3aa: CASSQDIGQPQHF
CDR3nt: TGTGCCAGCAGCCAAGATATAGGTCAGCCCCAGCATTTT

abundance: -
d_gene: -
v_gene: TRBV5-1
j_gene: TRBJ2-5
CDR3aa: CASSFGGVGETQYF
CDR3nt: TGCGCCAGCAGCTTTGGTGGGGTCGGAGAGACCCAGTACTTC

abundance: -
d_gene: -
v_gene: TRBV6-1
j_gene: TRBJ1-6
CDR3aa: CASSDTPPLHF
CDR3nt: TGTGCCAGCAGTGACACACCTCCCCTCCACTTT

abundance: few
d_gene: -
v_gene: TRBV14
j_gene: TRBJ2-1
CDR3aa: CASSQGIVLYNEQFF
CDR3nt: TGTGCCAGCAGCCAAGGTATCGTCCTCTACAATGAGCAGTTCTTC

abundance: -
d_gene: TRBD2
v_gene: TRBV20-1
j_gene: TRBJ2-2
CDR3aa: CSARDSVAGAGELFF
CDR3nt: TGCAGTGCTAGAGATTCGGTAGCGGGAGCCGGGGAGCTGTTTTTT

abundance: medium-sized
d_gene: -
v_gene: TRBV7-6
j_gene: TRBJ2-6
CDR3aa: CASSLGGGANVLTF
CDR3nt: TGTGCCAGCAGCTTAGGGGGTGGGGCCAACGTCCTGACTTTC

abundance: -
d_gene: -
v_gene: TRBV29-1
j_gene: TRBJ2-4
CDR3aa: CSGLEQGIQYF
CDR3nt: TGCAGCGGATTAGAACAGGGCATTCAGTACTTC

abundance: few
d_gene: -
v_gene: TRBV6-6
j_gene: TRBJ1-2
CDR3aa: CASSYDGSYGYTF
CDR3nt: TGTGCCAGCAGTTATGACGGTAGCTATGGCTACACCTTC

abundance: -
d_gene: -
v_gene: TRBV7-8
j_gene: TRBJ2-1
CDR3aa: CASSLRSGYNEQFF
CDR3nt: TGTGCCAGCAGCTTAAGGTCCGGCTACAATGAGCAGTTCTTC